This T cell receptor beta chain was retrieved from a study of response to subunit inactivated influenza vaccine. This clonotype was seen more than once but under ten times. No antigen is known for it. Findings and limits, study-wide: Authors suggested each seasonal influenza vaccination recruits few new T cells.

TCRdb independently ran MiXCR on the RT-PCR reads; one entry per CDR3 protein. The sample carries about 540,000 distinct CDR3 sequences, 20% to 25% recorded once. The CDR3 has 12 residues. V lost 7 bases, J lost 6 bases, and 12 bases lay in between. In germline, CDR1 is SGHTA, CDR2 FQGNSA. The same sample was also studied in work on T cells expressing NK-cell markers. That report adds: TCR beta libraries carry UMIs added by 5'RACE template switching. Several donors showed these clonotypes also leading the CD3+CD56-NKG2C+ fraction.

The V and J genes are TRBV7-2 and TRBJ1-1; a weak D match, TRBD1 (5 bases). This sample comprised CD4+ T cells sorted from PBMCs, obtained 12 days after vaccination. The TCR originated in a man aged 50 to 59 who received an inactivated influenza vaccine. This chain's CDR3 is CASNHGAAEAFF. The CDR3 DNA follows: TGTGCCAGCAACCACGGGGCGGCTGAAGCTTTCTTT.